This TCR beta chain was captured in a study of blood T cells in healthy people across ages. Findings of the study overall: Naive T cell percentage showed a strong correlation with TCR beta diversity.

Combining a sample-barcoded 5' primer with a J-beta primer mix, a second PCR ran for about 7 to 12 cycles. TCRdb recomputed calls from the 5' RACE reads with MiXCR, one row per CDR3 protein. The table records fewer than 1.5 million distinct CDR3 sequences, approximately 40% of them present only once. As for this clonotype: Its antigen is as yet unknown.

The CDR3 extends over 12 amino acids. The ends were cut back, 7 bases at V and 7 bases at J, with 11 bases in the middle. The germline gives CDR1 MDHEN, CDR2 SYDVKM. Sequencing input: blood. The genes are TRBV28 and TRBJ1-5; no definite D call. The receptor was isolated from a woman younger than 35 in good health. The CDR3 here is CASNEGGQPQHF. The DNA for the CDR3 is TGTGCCAGCAACGAGGGCGGGCAGCCCCAGCATTTT.